This TCR beta chain stems from a study of blood T cell repertoires in COVID-19. Looking at the study overall: Whether acute or convalescent, the COVID-19 samples came from the United States, Italy and Spain. The cDNA or gDNA used as material had been derived from T cells, B-cell-depleted T cells, or PBMCs.

This CDR3 comprises 13 residues. Germline assignment: CDR1 KGHSH and CDR2 LQKENI. V was pared by 8 bases and J by 4 bases, with 3 bases of the junction left unmatched. In the original workflow: The assay estimated nucleated cells by amplifying reference gene primers. Profiling relied on immunoSEQ multiplex PCR, and the TCRdb table lists in-frame clones only, not all of them. V and J calls and clone size are given by that table; D and trimming were obtained from the DNA. The sample holds a few hundred thousand clones, more than 75% seen once. The sequence came from a man aged 35 to 55 with active or convalescent COVID-19. The gene calls are TRBV18 and TRBJ2-3, with TRBD2 identical over 10 bases. Sequenced material: peripheral blood. The CDR3 sequence: CASLLAGADTQYF. Written as DNA, the CDR3 is TGTGCCAGCCTCCTAGCGGGAGCAGATACGCAGTATTTT. Together with reference TRBV18 and TRBJ2-3, the CDR3 gives the full variable domain: NAGVMQNPRHLVRRRGQEARLRCSPMKGHSHVYWYRQLPEEGLKFMVYLQKENIIDESGMPKERFSAEFPKEGPSILRIQQVVRGDSAAYFCASLLAGADTQYFGPGTRLTVL.